This T cell receptor (beta chain) is from a study of T cell responses to AZD1222 COVID-19 vaccine. Only in-frame clones appear in the TCRdb table, and some are missing; sequencing was by immunoSEQ multiplex PCR. The sample includes roughly 100,000 clones, around nine tenths seen only once; the top ten take roughly 3.3%. With regard to this clone: Its antigen is as yet unknown.

General study results and limits: Nearly half of spike-specific TCRs reportedly go after variant regions that carry no mutations. Across spike, vaccine-associated CD4 TCRs were found, dominant at 160-218 and 743-854. Just a handful of people given AZD1222 tested seropositive at baseline.

The source is an adult who received the MenACWY meningococcal vaccine as a control. Source: peripheral blood, taken 28 days after the second dose of the MenACWY control vaccine.

This CDR3 is CASSGGDRVSSYEQYF. The CDR3 DNA reads TGTGCCAGCAGCGGAGGGGACAGGGTTAGCTCCTACGAGCAGTACTTC. The J gene is TRBJ2-7, the V gene TRBV9; 9 nucleotides agree with TRBD1. The CDR3 consists of 16 residues. The germline V gene has CDR1 SGDLS and CDR2 YYNGEE. Trimming cost V 3 bases and J 0 bases; bases outside gene matches: 7.